A single sample is the source of the 29 T cell receptor beta chains below, sequenced in a study of blood T cells in healthy people across ages. A J-beta primer mix and a sample-barcoded 5' primer were used in a second PCR of roughly 6 to 11 cycles. TCRdb fed the 5' RACE reads into MiXCR, producing one record per CDR3 protein. The sample includes 710,000 or so distinct CDR3 sequences, about a fifth of them seen just once. Sequenced material: blood. These receptor sequences come from a man between 70 and 80 years old in good health.

The chain has TRBV24-1 and TRBJ1-5, with D possibly being TRBD1 (6 bases). The CDR3 loop spans 15 amino acids. V gave up 4 bases and J gave up 1 base, with 10 bases separating them. CDR1 is KGHDR and CDR2 is SFDVKD in the germline V gene. The CDR3 loop is CATSDPGQSNQPQHF. For the CDR3, the DNA is TGTGCCACCAGTGACCCCGGACAGAGCAATCAGCCCCAGCATTTT.

This clonotype was found many times. The chain combines TRBV20-1 with TRBJ2-1; D not resolved. Trimming pared 3 bases from V and 0 bases from J, leaving 6 bases between. CDR3 length: 13 amino acids. Germline V CDR1 and CDR2: DFQATT, SNEGSKA (reference sequence). The DNA for the CDR3 is TGCAGTGCTAGGCCTAGCTCCTACAATGAGCAGTTCTTC. Its translation is CSARPSSYNEQFF.

This clonotype was detected only a few times. This chain links TRBV20-1 with TRBJ2-3; no clear D. Trimming took 3 bases from V and 5 from J, leaving 6 bases between them. This CDR3 is built from 11 residues. Germline V gives CDR1 DFQATT, CDR2 SNEGSKA (reference sequence). The CDR3 bases are TGCAGTGCTAGTTACGGAGATACGCAGTATTTT. Its protein is CSASYGDTQYF.

V usage is TRBV7-2 and J usage is TRBJ1-3; D remains unclear. The germline gives CDR1 SGHTA, CDR2 FQGNSA. The CDR3 totals 13 residues. V was trimmed by 1 base and J by 3 bases, leaving 4 bases between them. This CDR3 reads CASSLDRGNTIYF. In nucleotides, the CDR3 is TGTGCCAGCAGCTTAGACCGTGGAAACACCATATATTTT.

The chain combines TRBV6-5 with TRBJ2-4, with TRBD1 as a possible D gene (5 bases). V dropped 6 bases and J dropped 11 bases, with 17 bases sitting between them. The CDR3 is 13 residues long. The germline V gene has CDR1 MNHEY and CDR2 SVGAGI. CDR3 protein: CASSPVQGLVQYF. For the CDR3, the DNA is TGTGCCAGCAGCCCGGTGCAGGGTCTCGTTCAGTACTTC.

The CDR3 region is CASDPGSSSYEQCV. The CDR3 DNA is TGTGCCAGCGATCCGGGCAGCTCCTCCTACGAGCAGTGTGTC. The J gene is TRBJ2-7, the V gene TRBV21-1; the table assigns TRBD1, which was not confirmed against the DNA. TRBV21-1 is deemed a pseudogene. This CDR3 is 14 amino acids long.

This clonotype was detected ten times or more. The rearrangement joins TRBV6-5 to TRBJ2-3; the D gene is possibly TRBD2 (5 bases). V lost 0 bases and J lost 2, with 9 bases in between. The germline V gene has CDR1 MNHEY and CDR2 SVGAGI. The CDR3 contains 15 residues. CDR3 DNA: TGTGCCAGCAGTTACTCGGAGCGGACCACAGATACGCAGTATTTT. This sequence encodes CASSYSERTTDTQYF.

This clonotype occurred many times. J is TRBJ2-3 and V is TRBV12-3 or TRBV12-4; maybe TRBD1 (6 bases). Trimming removed 7 bases from V and 2 bases from J, with 10 bases in between. CDR3 length equals 13 residues. CDR3: CASTRTATDTQYF. CDR3 nucleotides: TGTGCCAGCACCCGGACAGCCACAGATACGCAGTATTTT.

The sample holds a few counts of this clonotype. The J gene is TRBJ2-7, the V gene TRBV20-1; tentative D call: TRBD2 (6 bases). The DNA end is more similar to TRBJ2-5, so the J call may be wrong. The CDR3 extends over 15 amino acids. CDR1 is DFQATT, CDR2 SNEGSKA, per germline (reference sequence). The CDR3 spells CSARTFSGAGETQYF. CDR3 nucleotides: TGCAGTGCGAGGACTTTTAGCGGAGCTGGGGAGACCCAGTACTTC.

This clonotype was recorded many times. This chain joins TRBV25-1 and TRBJ2-6; D uncertain. V gave up 8 bases and J gave up 0 bases, with 8 bases separating them. The CDR3 is 14 residues long. Germline V gene sequence: CDR1 MGHDK, CDR2 SYGVNS. CDR3 region: CASSKDSGANVLTF. The CDR3 region has the DNA TGTGCCAGCTCGAAGGACTCTGGGGCCAACGTCCTGACTTTC.

The chain uses TRBV5-6 and TRBJ2-5; TRBD1 matches at 7 bases. Unmatched junction bases numbered 2, after V lost 2 bases and J lost 1 base. Germline CDR1 is SGHDT and CDR2 is YYEEEE. The CDR3 runs to 14 residues. CDR3 region: CASSFRDSQETQYF. In DNA, the CDR3 is TGTGCCAGCAGCTTCCGGGACAGCCAAGAGACCCAGTACTTC.

The rearrangement links TRBV20-1 to TRBJ2-7; 7 bases align to TRBD2. V dropped 1 base and J dropped 6; count of bases not matched to a gene: 12. The CDR3 extends over 15 amino acids. Germline loops: CDR1 DFQATT, CDR2 SNEGSKA (reference sequence). CDR3 loop: CSARGRRAGPGEQYF. CDR3 nucleotides: TGCAGTGCTAGAGGACGCCGAGCGGGGCCTGGCGAGCAGTACTTC.

This clonotype appeared a few times. The rearrangement joins TRBV25-1 to TRBJ1-4; 9 nucleotides match TRBD1. The ends lost 6 bases at V and 0 bases at J; junction bases unmatched: 8. This CDR3 is 17 amino acids long. In germline, CDR1 is MGHDK, CDR2 SYGVNS. The CDR3 DNA reads TGTGCCAGCAGCAAAGGGACAGGGAAATCAACTAATGAAAAACTGTTTTTT. Residues: CASSKGTGKSTNEKLFF.

There are a few counts of this clonotype. V is TRBV5-1 and J is TRBJ1-3; D might be TRBD1 (6 bases). V was clipped by 5 bases and J by 4 bases, with 16 bases between them. CDR3 length equals 15 residues. Germline assignment: CDR1 SGHRS and CDR2 YFSETQ. The CDR3 is CASSSGTTGGNTIYF. In DNA, the CDR3 is TGCGCCAGCAGTTCCGGGACAACGGGGGGAAACACCATATATTTT. Complete variable domain (other parts from reference TRBV5-1 and TRBJ1-3): KAGVTQTPRYLIKTRGQQVTLSCSPISGHRSVSWYQQTPGQGLQFLFEYFSETQRNKGNFPGRFSGRQFSNSRSEMNVSTLELGDSALYLCASSSGTTGGNTIYFGEGSWLTVV.

This clonotype was recorded a few times. A read error may produce the germline difference seen at one junction end. J is TRBJ1-5 and V is TRBV4-1; a possible D gene is TRBD1 (5 bases). There are 16 residues in the CDR3. The germline V gene has CDR1 MGHRA and CDR2 YSYEKL. DNA of the CDR3: TGCACCAGCAGCCAAGAAATGGGACCGACTTATCAGCCCCAGCATTTT. Translation: CTSSQEMGPTYQPQHF.

This clonotype showed up just a few times. CDR3 residues: CASSFEASVATEAFF. For the CDR3, the DNA is TGCGCCAGCAGCTTTGAGGCCTCTGTTGCCACTGAAGCTTTCTTT. The chain couples TRBV5-1 to TRBJ1-1; no clear D. The CDR3 runs to 15 residues. V was clipped by 2 bases and J by 4 bases, with 15 bases between them. Germline V gene sequence: CDR1 SGHRS, CDR2 YFSETQ.

This chain joins TRBV18 and TRBJ2-3; D could derive from TRBD1 or TRBD2 (5 bases each). CDR3 length: 15 amino acids. Trimming pared 1 base from V and 4 bases from J, leaving 12 bases between. Germline V gene sequence: CDR1 KGHSH, CDR2 LQKENI. CDR3 protein: CASSPQGSGPDTQYF. CDR3 sequence (DNA): TGTGCCAGCTCACCACAGGGGAGTGGGCCAGATACGCAGTATTTT.

This clonotype was picked up a small number of times. The V gene is TRBV14, the J gene TRBJ2-4, with 9 positions matching TRBD2. Unmatched junction bases numbered 8, after V lost 3 bases and J lost 2 bases. CDR3 length: 17 amino acids. Germline lookup yields CDR1 SGHDN and CDR2 FVKESK. The CDR3 loop is CASSHRGLAGSKNIQYF. CDR3 in DNA: TGTGCCAGCAGCCATAGAGGCCTAGCGGGGTCCAAAAACATTCAGTACTTC.

This chain links TRBV20-1 with TRBJ2-1; D might be TRBD2 (6 bases). V lost 6 bases, J lost 4 bases, and 16 bases lay in between. The germline V gene encodes CDR1 DFQATT and CDR2 SNEGSKA (reference sequence). The CDR3 is 14 amino acids. The CDR3 DNA follows: TGCAGTGCCCTCAGCGGACGGGAGTACAATGAGCAGTTCTTC. It is translated as CSALSGREYNEQFF.

For this clonotype: A single base separates this from a much larger clone, so it may be a read error. The gene calls are TRBV5-1 and TRBJ1-1; D unresolved. The V and J ends lost 0 bases and 0 bases respectively, with 6 bases between them. Germline loops: CDR1 SGHRS, CDR2 YFSETQ. CDR3 length: 14 amino acids. In DNA, the CDR3 is TGCGCCAGCAGCTTGGAACAGCTGAACACTGAAGCTTTCTTT. Translating gives CASSLEQLNTEAFF.

V is TRBV18 and J is TRBJ2-5; D tentatively fits TRBD1 or TRBD2 (5 bases each). The CDR3 spans 15 residues. V was trimmed by 1 base and J by 1 base, leaving 10 bases between them. CDR1 is KGHSH and CDR2 is LQKENI in the germline V gene. CDR3 coding DNA: TGTGCCAGCTCACCACGGACCGGGGCCCAAGAGACCCAGTACTTC. This gives the protein CASSPRTGAQETQYF.

This clonotype was counted only a few times. The chain employs TRBV12-3 or TRBV12-4 and TRBJ2-5; 7 positions agree with TRBD2. Trimming cost V 3 bases and J 11 bases; bases outside gene matches: 6. The CDR3 runs 12 residues. CDR3: CASSFQRGEQYF. CDR3 sequence (DNA): TGTGCCAGCAGTTTCCAGCGGGGTGAGCAGTACTTC.

Here the CDR3 reads CASSSITVPGLTDTQYF. CDR3 in DNA: TGTGCCAGCAGTTCCATTACCGTCCCGGGACTAACAGATACGCAGTATTTT. This rearrangement joins TRBV6-2 or TRBV6-3 to TRBJ2-3; TRBD2 aligns across 7 bases. CDR3 length: 17 residues. J was trimmed by 3 bases and V by 4 bases; bases with no gene match: 13. CDR1 and CDR2 (germline): MNHEY, SVGEGT.

The chain combines TRBV12-3 or TRBV12-4 with TRBJ2-5; tentative D call: TRBD1 (6 bases). The J call may be mistaken, given a closer DNA end match to TRBJ2-1. The CDR3 contains 15 residues. In DNA, the CDR3 is TGTGCCAGCAGGAACAGGGTGGGGAACTACAATGAGCAGTTCTTC. It is translated as CASRNRVGNYNEQFF.

This clonotype was found a few times. The chain is built from TRBV12-3 or TRBV12-4 and TRBJ2-1, with D possibly being TRBD2 (7 bases). V was pared by 6 bases and J by 8 bases, with 20 bases between. The CDR3 is 15 residues long. The CDR3 loop is CASRLGLGGMYEQFF. For the CDR3, the DNA is TGTGCCAGCAGACTCGGACTAGGGGGTATGTATGAGCAGTTCTTC.

The chain links TRBV18 to TRBJ1-4; D unclear. Trimming removed 3 bases at V and 8 bases at J, with 13 bases between. The CDR3 spans 14 residues. CDR1 is KGHSH and CDR2 is LQKENI in the germline V gene. The DNA of the CDR3 is TGTGCCAGCTCACCCTCTACGGCCCAAGAAAAACTGTTTTTT. Residues: CASSPSTAQEKLFF.

This clonotype turned up a few times. The chain joins TRBV12-3 or TRBV12-4 to TRBJ2-3; D is possibly TRBD1 or TRBD2 (6 bases each). V was shortened by 5 bases and J by 8 bases, with 14 bases between the two germline ends. The CDR3 sequence is 13 residues long. The chain's CDR3 is CASSPRGRSTQYF. The CDR3 region has the DNA TGTGCCAGCAGTCCAAGGGGGAGGAGTACGCAGTATTTT.

This clonotype was observed a handful of times. The genes are TRBV5-1 and TRBJ1-1; the D is unclear. V lost 4 bases to trimming and J lost 1 base, with 11 bases between them. Germline CDR1 and CDR2: SGHRS and YFSETQ. CDR3 size: 14 residues. The CDR3 DNA follows: TGCGCCAGCAGCGCGTCGACACCGAACACTGAAGCTTTCTTT. Protein: CASSASTPNTEAFF.

This clonotype was counted a few times. The chain recombines TRBV7-2 with TRBJ1-1; a weak D match, TRBD1 (5 bases). Trimming removed 1 base at V and 4 bases at J, with 13 bases between. This CDR3 contains 15 residues. Germline V lookup: CDR1 SGHTA, CDR2 FQGNSA. The DNA for the CDR3 is TGTGCCAGCAGCTTAGGAGGGGAGGGTAGCACTGAAGCTTTCTTT. Protein product: CASSLGGEGSTEAFF.